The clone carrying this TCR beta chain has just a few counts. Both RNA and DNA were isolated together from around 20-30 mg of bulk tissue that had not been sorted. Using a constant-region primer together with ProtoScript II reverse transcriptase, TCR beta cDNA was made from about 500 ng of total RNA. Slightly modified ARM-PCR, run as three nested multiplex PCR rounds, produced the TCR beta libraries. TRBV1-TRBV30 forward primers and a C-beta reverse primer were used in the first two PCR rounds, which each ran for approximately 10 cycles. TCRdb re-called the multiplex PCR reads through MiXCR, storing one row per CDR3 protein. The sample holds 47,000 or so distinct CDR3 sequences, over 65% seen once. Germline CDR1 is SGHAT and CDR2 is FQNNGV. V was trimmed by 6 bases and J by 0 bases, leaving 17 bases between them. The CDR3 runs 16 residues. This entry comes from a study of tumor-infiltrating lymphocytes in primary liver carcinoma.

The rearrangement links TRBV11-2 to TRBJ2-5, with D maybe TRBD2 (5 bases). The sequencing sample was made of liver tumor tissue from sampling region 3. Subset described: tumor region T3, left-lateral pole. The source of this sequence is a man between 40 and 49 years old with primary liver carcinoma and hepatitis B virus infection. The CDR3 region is CASRFRDSAHQETQYF. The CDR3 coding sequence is TGTGCCAGCAGATTTCGGGATTCGGCCCACCAAGAGACCCAGTACTTC. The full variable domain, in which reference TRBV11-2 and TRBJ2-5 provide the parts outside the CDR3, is EAGVAQSPRYKIIEKRQSVAFWCNPISGHATLYWYQQILGQGPKLLIQFQNNGVVDDSQLPKDRFSAERLKGVDSTLKIQPAKLEDSAVYLCASRFRDSAHQETQYFGPGTRLLVL.